This TCR beta chain is from a study of control samples from healthy donors and cancer patients. CDR1 and CDR2 from the germline V gene are SNHLY and FYNNEI. The CDR3 covers 12 residues. Deletions cut 6 bases from V and 6 bases from J, with 9 bases between. Some clones are missing from TCRdb's copy, which holds only in-frame ones; the method was immunoSEQ multiplex PCR. The data contain tens of thousands of clones, 75% to 90% of them singletons. The rearrangement uses TRBV2 and TRBJ1-5; D unclear. The specimen was blood. This clonotype was sampled from a man between 50 and 59 years old in good health. The CDR3 here is CASSLDAQPQHF. CDR3 coding DNA: TGTGCCAGCAGCCTGGATGCTCAGCCCCAGCATTTT.